The present entry profiles one T cell receptor beta chain with its context. The data derive from a study of cytomegalovirus exposure and HLA in healthy donors. Germline values: CDR1 MNHEY, CDR2 SMNVEV (reference sequence). This CDR3 is built from 16 residues. Trimming stripped 5 bases from V and 5 bases from J, with 22 bases between. The PCR employed 60 Vbeta primers together with 13 Jbeta primers. Assay: immunoSEQ multiplex PCR; the TCRdb copy retains only in-frame clones and omits some. The top ten hold roughly 2.6% of the sample, which has around 160,000 clones, about three quarters seen once. Sequenced material: PBMCs. The V and J genes are TRBV27 and TRBJ2-7, with a possible D match to TRBD1 (6 bases). The TCR was taken from a woman aged 40 to 49 in good health and CMV-seropositive. CDR3 loop: CASSPLGTLTLNEQYF. For the CDR3, the DNA is TGTGCCAGCAGTCCTCTTGGGACACTTACTCTTAACGAGCAGTACTTC.